This paragraph covers one TCR beta chain sequence. What it recognizes is unknown. The germline V gene encodes CDR1 SGHVS and CDR2 FNYEAQ. The ends lost 6 bases at V and 5 bases at J; junction bases unmatched: 6. The CDR3 length is 14 residues. This entry belongs to a study of shared clonotypes between healthy human individuals. Study findings and constraints: Four donors held roughly 5% of naive CD4 clonotypes in common.

Clones were sequenced by immunoSEQ multiplex PCR, and TCRdb holds only the in-frame ones, with some missing. The sample yields 2 million to 2.5 million clones, 90% to 96% seen once. Sequenced input: naive CD4+ T cells sorted from blood. This sample's subset: CD45RA+ positively selected. The receptor was derived from a man between 18 and 35 years old in good health. The chain employs TRBV7-6 and TRBJ1-4; 7 bases match TRBD1. The CDR3 is CASRAGTANEKLFF. The CDR3, as DNA: TGTGCCAGCAGGGCCGGGACAGCAAATGAAAAACTGTTTTTT.